The sequence of this T cell receptor (beta chain) was determined in a study of blood T cell repertoires in COVID-19. The length of the CDR3 is 15 residues. Deletions cut 4 bases from V and 5 bases from J, with 17 bases between. Germline V gene data show CDR1 as LGHDT and CDR2 as YNNKEL (reference sequence). Study processing details: The assay estimated nucleated cells by amplifying reference gene primers. Profiled with immunoSEQ multiplex PCR; TCRdb holds only in-frame clones, not every one. Clone size and V and J calls were adopted from that table, with D and trimming inferred from the DNA. The sample consists of 45,000 to 50,000 clones, approximately 86% of them appearing once.

The sample taken for sequencing was peripheral blood. The sequence was collected from an elderly man in a cohort sampled during active COVID-19. This chain links TRBV3-1 (or the pseudogene TRBV3-2) with TRBJ1-2; no definite D call. The CDR3 is CASSLETNFPYGYTF. The CDR3 nucleotides are TGTGCCAGCAGCCTGGAGACGAATTTCCCTTATGGCTACACCTTC.